A single sample is the source of the 17 T cell receptor beta chains below, sequenced in a study of shared clonotypes between healthy human individuals. The naive CD8 fraction comprised CD45RO-negative cells positively selected for CCR7 and excluded terminally differentiated effector memory CD45RA+ cells. Profiled with immunoSEQ multiplex PCR; TCRdb holds only in-frame clones, not every one. The repertoire includes roughly 2 million clones, approximately 95% of them detected once, and 0.85% to 1.3% sits in the top ten. Sequencing was done on a sample of naive CD8+ T cells sorted from blood. All receptors come from a man younger than 35 in good health.

The chain carries TRBV2 and TRBJ2-3; a weak D match, TRBD2 (5 bases). This CDR3 spans 15 amino acids. Germline V gene lookup returns CDR1 SNHLY and CDR2 FYNNEI. The V gene lost 4 bases and the J gene lost 4 bases, with 15 bases spanning the gap. CDR3 in DNA: TGTGCCAGCAGTGTCAACGGAGCCGGGGCAGATACGCAGTATTTT. As protein: CASSVNGAGADTQYF.

The chain has TRBV19 and TRBJ1-1; weak D call: TRBD1 (5 bases). CDR1 is LNHDA, CDR2 SQIVND, per germline (reference sequence). The CDR3 extends over 13 amino acids. Deletions cut 7 bases from V and 5 bases from J, with 14 bases between. This CDR3 is CASTPDGGTEAFF. DNA of the CDR3: TGTGCCAGTACCCCTGATGGGGGGACTGAAGCTTTCTTT.

The gene calls are TRBV6-4 and TRBJ2-3; 7 positions match TRBD1. Germline values: CDR1 MRHNA, CDR2 SNTAGT. Losses at the gene ends were 5 bases for V and 0 bases for J; bases not matched to a gene: 2. This CDR3 comprises 14 residues. The CDR3 reads CASSPGQSTDTQYF. The DNA for the CDR3 is TGTGCCAGCAGTCCGGGACAGAGCACAGATACGCAGTATTTT.

A word on this clone: The sample contains more than one DNA sequence encoding this CDR3. The CDR3 DNA sequence: TGTGCCAGCAGCTTGGAAGGCGAGCAGTACTTC. The encoded protein is CASSLEGEQYF. The V gene is TRBV11-2, the J gene TRBJ2-7; D not resolved. CDR1 and CDR2 from the germline V gene are SGHAT and FQNNGV. The CDR3 runs to 11 residues. The V end lost 3 bases, the J end lost 6 bases, and 6 bases lay between the germline ends.

In its sample, this clone was seen once. This chain uses TRBV5-1 with TRBJ2-1; D not resolved. The V and J ends lost 0 bases and 6 bases respectively, with 10 bases between them. The CDR3 sequence is 14 residues long. CDR1 is SGHRS and CDR2 is YFSETQ in the germline V gene. The CDR3 DNA sequence: TGCGCCAGCAGCTTGGCGACCGGTTCCAATGAGCAGTTCTTC. This gives the protein CASSLATGSNEQFF.

This chain uses TRBV9 with TRBJ1-6; TRBD1 matches at 10 bases. The V segment lost 3 bases and the J segment 7 bases; nucleotides outside the gene matches: 4. Germline V lookup: CDR1 SGDLS, CDR2 YYNGEE. This CDR3 region has 15 residues. The CDR3, as DNA: TGTGCCAGCAGCGAGACAGGGGGCCTAAATTCACCCCTCCACTTT. This codes for CASSETGGLNSPLHF.

CDR3 sequence reads: CASSPTEGYEQYF. The CDR3, as DNA: TGTGCCAGCAGCCCAACGGAAGGTTACGAGCAGTACTTC. The V gene is TRBV6-5, the J gene TRBJ2-7; no clear D. Trimming cost V 6 bases and J 4 bases, with 13 bases left between them. This CDR3 has 13 amino acids. CDR1 MNHEY and CDR2 SVGAGI come from the germline V gene.

The chain is built from TRBV5-8 and TRBJ2-5, with no clear D. The ends were cut back, 0 bases at V and 0 bases at J, with 0 bases in the middle. Germline CDR1 and CDR2: SGHTS and YDEGEE. The CDR3 runs to 12 residues. The chain's CDR3 is CASSLDQETQYF. The CDR3 region has the DNA TGTGCCAGCAGCTTGGACCAAGAGACCCAGTACTTC.

This clone was observed once. At the DNA level, this CDR3 is encoded by other sequences in the same sample as well. The chain couples TRBV10-3 to TRBJ2-5; 7 positions agree with TRBD2. V shed 0 bases and J 3 bases; nucleotides not matched to a gene: 1. This CDR3 has 14 amino acids. Germline CDR1 is ENHRY and CDR2 is SYGVKD. In nucleotides, the CDR3 is TGTGCCATCAGTGAGTCGGCGGGAGAAGAGACCCAGTACTTC. Its protein product is CAISESAGEETQYF.

For this clone: This sample also contains other DNA sequences that code for the same CDR3. The chain combines TRBV6-5 with TRBJ2-1; weak D call: TRBD2 (7 bases). The CDR3 covers 13 residues. CDR1 is MNHEY and CDR2 is SVGAGI in the germline V gene. V lost 4 bases and J 8 bases, leaving 12 bases between the germline ends. CDR3 in DNA: TGTGCCAGCAGTTCTTGGGGGGGCGATGAGCAGTTCTTC. This translates into CASSSWGGDEQFF.

The genes are TRBV5-6 and TRBJ1-1, with 10 bases fitting TRBD1. This CDR3 is 13 amino acids long. J lost 7 bases, V lost 4 bases, and 4 bases had no gene match. Germline CDR1 SGHDT, CDR2 YYEEEE. CDR3 sequence (DNA): TGTGCCAGCAGCCTGGGACAGGGGAGTGAAGCTTTCTTT. It encodes CASSLGQGSEAFF.

The chain is built from TRBV27 and TRBJ2-2, with D uncertain. The germline V gene encodes CDR1 MNHEY and CDR2 SMNVEV (reference sequence). CDR3 length equals 14 residues. V lost 8 bases to trimming and J lost 0 bases, with 10 bases between them. In DNA form, the CDR3 reads TGTGCCAGCCGAGACTGGTCGAACACCGGGGAGCTGTTTTTT. Its translation: CASRDWSNTGELFF.

This chain connects TRBV19 to TRBJ1-2; D unclear. In germline, CDR1 is LNHDA, CDR2 SQIVND (reference sequence). The CDR3 sequence is 13 residues long. Trimming removed 3 bases at V and 3 bases at J, with 8 bases between. The CDR3 here is CASSMARHYGYTF. The CDR3 region has the DNA TGTGCCAGTAGTATGGCCAGGCACTATGGCTACACCTTC.

This chain connects TRBV11-2 to TRBJ2-1; a weak D match, TRBD2 (6 bases). This CDR3 has 11 amino acids. Deletions cut 1 base from V and 13 bases from J, with 8 bases between. Looked up from germline, CDR1 is SGHAT and CDR2 is FQNNGV. CDR3 protein: CASSLGGVQFF. CDR3 in DNA: TGTGCCAGCAGCTTAGGGGGGGTTCAGTTCTTC.

The chain combines TRBV7-9 with TRBJ2-1; 7 positions agree with TRBD1. The J segment lost 1 base and the V segment lost 3 bases, leaving 0 bases of the junction unmatched. Germline CDR1 is SEHNR and CDR2 is FQNEAQ (reference sequence). The length of the CDR3 is 14 residues. CDR3 in amino acids: CASSLGQSYNEQFF. CDR3 sequence (DNA): TGTGCCAGCAGCTTGGGACAGTCCTACAATGAGCAGTTCTTC.

In the case of this clone: Other DNA variants within this sample encode the same CDR3. The CDR3 DNA sequence: TGTGCCAGCAGCGCGAGCGGGACCTCCTACGAGCAGTACTTC. This gives the protein CASSASGTSYEQYF. This rearrangement joins TRBV9 to TRBJ2-7; 7 bases agree with TRBD2. V was pared by 3 bases and J by 0 bases, with 3 bases of the junction left unmatched. The CDR3 extends over 14 amino acids. Germline loops: CDR1 SGDLS, CDR2 YYNGEE. The complete variable domain, with remaining parts taken from reference TRBV9 and TRBJ2-7, reads DSGVTQTPKHLITATGQRVTLRCSPRSGDLSVYWYQQSLDQGLQFLIQYYNGEERAKGNILERFSAQQFPDLHSELNLSSLELGDSALYFCASSASGTSYEQYFGPGTRLTVT.

This chain connects TRBV28 to TRBJ2-3; 7 nucleotides align to TRBD2. V trimming: 3 bases; J trimming: 2 bases; junction bases outside the gene matches: 8. Germline V gene sequence: CDR1 MDHEN, CDR2 SYDVKM. The CDR3 totals 16 residues. The CDR3 loop reads CASSFLGEGNTDTQYF. The CDR3 DNA reads as TGTGCCAGCAGTTTTTTGGGGGAGGGGAACACAGATACGCAGTATTTT.